The 8 T cell receptor beta chains below come from one sample, sequenced in a study of CD8+ T cells in alopecia areata. Stated treatment: oral pan-JAK inhibitor, 5-10 mg twice daily. Extraction and reverse transcription of RNA yielded cDNA as the sequencing template. The protocol was immunoSEQ multiplex PCR, while the TCRdb copy is restricted to in-frame clones and leaves out a portion. The sample yields roughly 98,000 clones, under 70% seen once. The material sequenced was CD8+ T cells sorted from blood, taken at week 4, from a patient treated with tofacitinib. The origin of the receptors is a human donor with alopecia areata.

This clone was detected a few times. This rearrangement joins TRBV2 to TRBJ2-1; 10 positions agree with TRBD2. The CDR3 contains 15 residues. Germline V gives CDR1 SNHLY, CDR2 FYNNEI. V shed 1 base, J shed 4 bases, and the junction held 1 base outside the gene matches. In nucleotides, the CDR3 is TGTGCCAGCAGTGAAGAGCGGGGGGGATACAATGAGCAGTTCTTC. Its translation is CASSEERGGYNEQFF.

This chain connects TRBV14 to TRBJ2-7; D gene unclear. CDR1 is SGHDN and CDR2 is FVKESK in the germline V gene. The CDR3 has 12 residues. V lost 2 bases and J lost 3, with 5 bases in between. The CDR3: CASSQPGYEQYF. The DNA for the CDR3 is TGTGCCAGCAGCCAACCCGGCTACGAGCAGTACTTC. The full variable domain, its missing parts supplied by reference TRBV14 and TRBJ2-7, is EAGVTQFPSHSVIEKGQTVTLRCDPISGHDNLYWYRRVMGKEIKFLLHFVKESKQDESGMPNNRFLAERTGGTYSTLKVQPAELEDSGVYFCASSQPGYEQYFGPGTRLTVT.

This clone has a handful of counts. CDR3 in DNA: TGTGCCAGCAGTATGAGGACTAGCGCCACAGATACGCAGTATTTT. Amino acids: CASSMRTSATDTQYF. The chain has TRBV27 and TRBJ2-3, with TRBD2 matching over 9 bases. With V trimmed by 5 bases and J by 2 bases, 5 bases remained unmatched. CDR3 length: 15 residues. Germline V gene sequence: CDR1 MNHEY, CDR2 SMNVEV (reference sequence).

CDR3 region: CASSVEGTSSYNEQFF. The CDR3 coding sequence is TGTGCCAGCAGCGTTGAAGGCACGAGCTCCTACAATGAGCAGTTCTTC. The V call is TRBV9, the J call TRBJ2-1, with D hard to call. There are 16 residues in the CDR3. Germline CDR1 reads SGDLS; CDR2 reads YYNGEE. Between the trimmed V and J ends, which lost 2 bases and 0 bases, there was a span of 12 bases.

This clone was observed a handful of times. The chain uses TRBV4-1 and TRBJ1-1; D may be TRBD1 (5 bases). The V gene lost 1 base and the J gene lost 3 bases, with 9 bases spanning the gap. The CDR3 runs to 14 residues. The germline V gene encodes CDR1 MGHRA and CDR2 YSYEKL. In nucleotides, the CDR3 is TGCGCCAGCAGCCAAGTAGGGGCGCACACTGAAGCTTTCTTT. Amino acid sequence: CASSQVGAHTEAFF.

The chain uses TRBV30 and TRBJ1-2; 7 bases align to TRBD1. The CDR3 sequence is 13 residues long. J was trimmed by 8 bases and V by 0 bases; bases with no gene match: 6. The germline V gene encodes CDR1 GTSNPN and CDR2 SVGIG (reference sequence). CDR3 nucleotides: TGTGCCTGGAGTGTAGGGGGCACATTCGGCTACACCTTC. Protein product: CAWSVGGTFGYTF.

As to this clone: This probably arose from a read error, given a far larger clone one base away. This chain uses TRBV5-1 with TRBJ2-3; D possibly corresponds to TRBD2 (5 bases). The V gene lost 0 bases and the J gene lost 4 bases, with 15 bases spanning the gap. This CDR3 is 16 amino acids long. The germline gives CDR1 SGHRS, CDR2 YFSETQ. The CDR3 sequence is CASSLDGGFSPDTQYF. The CDR3 DNA reads TGCGCCAGCAGCTTGGACGGCGGGTTCTCCCCAGATACGCAGTATTTT.

V gene TRBV5-1 combines with J gene TRBJ2-7, with TRBD1 matching 7 bases. Trimming at V came to 4 bases and at J to 3 bases, leaving 7 bases not matched to a gene. Germline V gene lookup returns CDR1 SGHRS and CDR2 YFSETQ. The CDR3 length is 14 residues. CDR3 nucleotides: TGCGCCAGCAGCGTACAGGGGAAAGTCTACGAGCAGTACTTC. As protein: CASSVQGKVYEQYF.